The rows below give T cell receptor beta chains drawn from one sample of a study of PD-1 blockade in classical Hodgkin lymphoma. Data came from immunoSEQ multiplex PCR; TCRdb stores just in-frame clones and leaves some out. The table includes around 90,000 clones, just under 80% detected once. The specimen was peripheral blood mononuclear cells (PBMCs), collected before the fourth cycle of nivolumab. Receptor source: a human donor with classical Hodgkin lymphoma. Each CDR3 is given with its conserved first and last residue. A D gene is named only where the DNA matches it firmly. A row's size may be missing; if present it is once, few, many or a size class.

TRBJ2-1 once TRBV11-2 . CASSPWGYNEQFF TGTGCCAGCAGCCCTTGGGGATACAATGAGCAGTTCTTC
TRBJ2-5 once TRBV10-3 . CAISESAGETQYF TGTGCCATCAGTGAGTCAGCAGGAGAGACCCAGTACTTC
TRBJ1-4 . TRBV4-3 . CASSLKTATNEKLFF TGCGCCAGCAGTCTTAAGACAGCAACTAATGAAAAACTGTTTTTT
TRBJ2-2 . TRBV10-3 . CAISVGDTGELFF TGTGCCATCAGTGTGGGGGACACCGGGGAGCTGTTTTTT
TRBJ1-5 once TRBV23-1 . CASNTPRPDCYLSSEPQHF TGCGCCAGCAACACACCGCGACCGGACTGCTACCTTTCCTCAGAGCCCCAGCATTTT
TRBJ1-3 . TRBV7-9 . CASSLGGAGNTIYF TGTGCCAGCAGCTTAGGTGGGGCTGGAAACACCATATATTTT
TRBJ2-1 . TRBV7-9 TRBD2 CASSPLAGSYNEQFF TGTGCCAGCAGCCCATTAGCGGGATCCTACAATGAGCAGTTCTTC
TRBJ2-1 . TRBV20-1 . CSARTNNEQFF TGCAGTGCTAGAACCAACAATGAGCAGTTCTTC
TRBJ1-2 . TRBV19 . CASSIAEGSYGYTF TGTGCCAGTAGTATAGCGGAGGGGTCCTATGGCTACACCTTC
TRBJ2-7 . TRBV27 TRBD1 CASSFRDRGYEQYF TGTGCCAGCAGTTTCCGGGACAGGGGTTACGAGCAGTACTTC
TRBJ1-1 few TRBV5-1 . CASSLGEDIGTEGNTEAFF TGCGCCAGCAGCTTGGGTGAGGATATCGGAACAGAAGGGAACACTGAAGCTTTCTTT
TRBJ2-2 . TRBV6-5 TRBD1 CASNTGAGELFF TGTGCCAGCAATACAGGGGCCGGGGAGCTGTTTTTT
TRBJ1-6 . TRBV7-9 . CASSLGGNSPLHF TGTGCCAGCAGCTTAGGGGGAAATTCACCCCTCCACTTT
TRBJ2-1 . TRBV19 TRBD2 CASRRDYNSNEQFF TGTGCCAGTAGGAGGGACTATAATTCCAATGAGCAGTTCTTC
TRBJ2-1 . TRBV6-5 . CASSYSVGIWNNEQFF TGTGCCAGCAGTTACTCGGTCGGGATCTGGAACAATGAGCAGTTCTTC
TRBJ2-7 . TRBV19 TRBD1 CASSRLQGSAYEQYF TGTGCCAGTAGTAGGCTACAGGGGTCAGCCTACGAGCAGTACTTC
TRBJ1-2 many TRBV4-2 . CASSQDRGSTNYGYTF TGTGCCAGCAGCCAAGATAGGGGTTCTACTAACTATGGCTACACCTTC
TRBJ1-5 . TRBV19 . CASNLGGNQPQHF TGTGCCAGTAACCTGGGGGGCAATCAGCCCCAGCATTTT
TRBJ2-7 . TRBV6-1 . CATQNGQGKYEQYF TGTGCCACCCAGAACGGGCAGGGGAAATACGAGCAGTACTTC
TRBJ2-1 . TRBV20-1 TRBD2 CSAGLAGIQFF TGCAGTGCTGGACTAGCGGGAATACAGTTCTTC
TRBJ2-7 . TRBV7-2 TRBD1 CASSPDRGLSYEQYF TGTGCCAGCAGCCCGGACAGGGGGCTTAGCTACGAGCAGTACTTC
TRBJ2-7 . TRBV5-8 TRBD2 CASSFKRELEQYF TGTGCCAGCAGCTTCAAGCGGGAGCTTGAGCAGTACTTC
TRBJ2-5 . TRBV7-3 . CASSNAGETQYF TGTGCCAGCAGCAACGCGGGGGAGACCCAGTACTTC
TRBJ2-7 . TRBV29-1 . CSVEDRRGGAEQYF TGCAGCGTTGAAGATCGGAGGGGGGGCGCGGAGCAGTACTTC
TRBJ1-5 . TRBV7-2 TRBD1 CASSSDRGGRQPQHF TGTGCCAGCAGCTCAGACAGGGGGGGAAGGCAGCCCCAGCATTTT
TRBJ2-1 . TRBV29-1 . CSVDAGASYNEQFF TGCAGCGTTGATGCGGGGGCCTCCTACAATGAGCAGTTCTTC
TRBJ1-2 few TRBV6-5 . CASSYSQSYGYTF TGTGCCAGCAGTTACTCCCAGTCCTATGGCTACACCTTC
TRBJ2-5 . TRBV9 TRBD2 CASSVGRLAGGLETQYF TGTGCCAGCAGCGTGGGGAGACTAGCGGGAGGTTTGGAGACCCAGTACTTC
TRBJ2-5 . TRBV5-6 TRBD1 CASSSGQGGETQYF TGTGCCAGCAGCTCGGGACAGGGAGGCGAGACCCAGTACTTC
TRBJ2-3 few TRBV7-9 . CATDTQYF TGTGCCACCGATACGCAGTATTTT
TRBJ1-5 once TRBV7-2 . CASSLQGGQPQHF TGTGCCAGCAGCTTACAAGGGGGACAGCCCCAGCATTTT
TRBJ1-5 . TRBV29-1 . CSVGRPNQPQHF TGCAGCGTGGGACGGCCGAATCAGCCCCAGCATTTT
TRBJ1-3 . TRBV19 TRBD1 CASNRGQTGNTIYF TGTGCCAGTAACAGGGGGCAAACTGGAAACACCATATATTTT
TRBJ1-1 . TRBV7-9 . CASSLQLNTEAFF TGTGCCAGCAGCTTACAGCTGAACACTGAAGCTTTCTTT
TRBJ1-1 . TRBV6-1 TRBD1 CASSETGLGEAFF TGTGCCAGCAGTGAGACAGGGCTTGGGGAAGCTTTCTTT
TRBJ2-1 . TRBV7-8 TRBD2 CASSSPSGRVSYNEQFF TGTGCCAGCAGCTCCCCGAGCGGGAGGGTCTCCTACAATGAGCAGTTCTTC
TRBJ1-2 . TRBV18 . CASSPLPPPASPGYTF TGTGCCAGCTCACCCCTTCCACCTCCGGCCTCCCCCGGCTACACCTTC
TRBJ2-3 . TRBV5-1 TRBD1 CASSFPFPGQHTDTQYF TGCGCCAGCAGCTTCCCCTTTCCGGGACAGCACACAGATACGCAGTATTTT
TRBJ1-2 . TRBV10-3 TRBD1 CAIKVGTGVGSEVF TGTGCCATCAAAGTAGGGACAGGGGTTGGGTCGGAAGTCTTC
TRBJ1-5 . TRBV19 . CASSISAPNQPQHF TGTGCCAGTAGTATTTCTGCCCCCAATCAGCCCCAGCATTTT
TRBJ2-3 . TRBV7-2 . CASSLQSSTPDTQYF TGTGCCAGCAGCCTCCAGAGTTCTACCCCAGATACGCAGTATTTT
TRBJ2-1 . TRBV5-8 TRBD2 CASRGGGTSGYNEQFF TGTGCCAGCAGAGGTGGTGGGACTAGCGGTTACAATGAGCAGTTCTTC
TRBJ1-2 few TRBV27 . CASSLSGTAPPLTYGYTF TGTGCCAGCAGTTTATCGGGCACAGCCCCACCCCTTACATATGGCTACACCTTC
TRBJ2-5 . TRBV5-1 TRBD1 CASSSGQGQETQYF TGCGCCAGCAGCTCTGGACAGGGACAAGAGACCCAGTACTTC
TRBJ1-6 . TRBV5-6 . CASSSYLGLDSPLHF TGTGCCAGCAGTTCGTACCTGGGACTGGATTCACCCCTCCACTTT
TRBJ2-3 . TRBV9 . CASSSGLAPDTQYF TGTGCCAGCAGCTCGGGTCTAGCGCCAGATACGCAGTATTTT
TRBJ1-3 . TRBV18 . CASSPRTTGRAAGNTIYF TGTGCCAGCTCACCACGAACCACAGGGAGGGCAGCTGGAAACACCATATATTTT
TRBJ1-1 . TRBV2 . CASSYRDENTEAFF TGTGCCAGCAGTTACCGGGACGAGAACACTGAAGCTTTCTTT
TRBJ2-5 once TRBV18 . CASSPRASVPQETQYF TGTGCCAGCTCACCCAGGGCTAGCGTGCCTCAAGAGACCCAGTACTTC
TRBJ2-2 . TRBV6-5 . CASSSDSWGTGELFF TGTGCCAGCAGCTCGGACAGTTGGGGGACCGGGGAGCTGTTTTTT
TRBJ2-2 once TRBV18 TRBD1 CASSPKKGQENTGELFF TGTGCCAGCTCACCAAAAAAGGGACAGGAGAACACCGGGGAGCTGTTTTTT
TRBJ1-2 few TRBV9 . CASSGYGYTF TGTGCCAGCAGCGGTTATGGCTACACCTTC
TRBJ1-3 . TRBV5-1 . CASSLGPTTSGNTIYF TGCGCCAGCAGCTTGGGCCCAACTACTTCTGGAAACACCATATATTTT
TRBJ2-1 . TRBV7-2 TRBD1 CASSPQQGYEQFF TGTGCCAGCAGCCCTCAACAGGGGTATGAGCAGTTCTTC
TRBJ1-2 . TRBV19 . CASSIRDILYGYTF TGTGCCAGTAGTATCAGGGACATTCTCTATGGCTACACCTTC
TRBJ2-7 . TRBV2 . CASNWDGGYEQYF TGTGCCAGCAACTGGGACGGGGGCTACGAGCAGTACTTC
TRBJ2-2 . TRBV7-3 TRBD1 CASSTPGQGRTGELFF TGTGCCAGCAGTACCCCGGGACAGGGAAGAACCGGGGAGCTGTTTTTT
TRBJ1-6 . TRBV6-5 TRBD1 CASRPGTGVSPLHF TGTGCCAGCAGACCCGGGACAGGGGTTTCACCCCTCCACTTT
TRBJ1-5 . TRBV10-1 . CASAGPDSRFYSNQPQHF TGCGCCAGCGCTGGTCCGGACAGTCGTTTTTATAGCAATCAGCCCCAGCATTTT
TRBJ2-2 . TRBV5-1 TRBD2 CASSFHRGGGGGTGELFF TGCGCCAGCAGCTTTCATAGGGGCGGAGGCGGGGGCACCGGGGAGCTGTTTTTT